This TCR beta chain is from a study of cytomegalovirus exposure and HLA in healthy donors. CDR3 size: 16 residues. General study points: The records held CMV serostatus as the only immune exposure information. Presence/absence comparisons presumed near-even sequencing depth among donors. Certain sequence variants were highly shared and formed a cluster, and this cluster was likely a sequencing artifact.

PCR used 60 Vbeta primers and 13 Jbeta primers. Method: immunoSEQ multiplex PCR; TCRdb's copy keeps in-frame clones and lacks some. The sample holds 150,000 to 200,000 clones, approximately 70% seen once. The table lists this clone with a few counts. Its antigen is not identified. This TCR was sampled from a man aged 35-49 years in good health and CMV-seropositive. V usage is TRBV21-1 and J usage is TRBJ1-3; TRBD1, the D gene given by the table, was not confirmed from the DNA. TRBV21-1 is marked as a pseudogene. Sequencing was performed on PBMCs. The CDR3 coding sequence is TGTGCCAGCAGCCTCCATTTCCTGACAGAGGGAAACACCATATATTTT. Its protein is CASSLHFLTEGNTIYF.